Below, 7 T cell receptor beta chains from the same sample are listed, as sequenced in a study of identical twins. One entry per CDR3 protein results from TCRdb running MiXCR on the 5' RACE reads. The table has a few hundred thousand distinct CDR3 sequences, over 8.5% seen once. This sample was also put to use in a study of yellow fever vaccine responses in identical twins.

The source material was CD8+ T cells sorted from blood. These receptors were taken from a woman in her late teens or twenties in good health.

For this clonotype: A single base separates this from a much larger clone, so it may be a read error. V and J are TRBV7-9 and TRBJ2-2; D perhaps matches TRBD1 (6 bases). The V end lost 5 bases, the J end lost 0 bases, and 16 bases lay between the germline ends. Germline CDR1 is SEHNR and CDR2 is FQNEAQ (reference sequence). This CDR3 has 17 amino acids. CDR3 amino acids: CASSPLAGTSNTGELFF. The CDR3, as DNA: TGTGCCAGCAGCCCCTTAGCCGGGACATCGAACACCGGGGAGCTGTTTTTT.

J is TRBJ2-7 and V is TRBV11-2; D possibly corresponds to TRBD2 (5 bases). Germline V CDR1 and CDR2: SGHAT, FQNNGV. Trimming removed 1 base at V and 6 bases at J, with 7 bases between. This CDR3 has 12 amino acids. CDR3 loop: CASSLGGFEQYF. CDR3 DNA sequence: TGTGCCAGCAGCTTAGGAGGGTTCGAGCAGTACTTC.

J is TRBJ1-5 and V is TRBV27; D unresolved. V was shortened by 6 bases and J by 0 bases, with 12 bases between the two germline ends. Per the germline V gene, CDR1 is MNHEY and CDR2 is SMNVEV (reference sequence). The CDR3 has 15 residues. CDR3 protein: CASSPYQPSNQPQHF. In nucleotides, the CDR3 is TGTGCCAGCAGCCCGTACCAGCCTAGCAATCAGCCCCAGCATTTT.

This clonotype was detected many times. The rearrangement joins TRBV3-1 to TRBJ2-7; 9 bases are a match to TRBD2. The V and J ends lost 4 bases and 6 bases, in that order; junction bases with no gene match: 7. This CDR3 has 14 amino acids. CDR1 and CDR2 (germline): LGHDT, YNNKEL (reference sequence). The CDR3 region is CASSPSGGPLEQYF. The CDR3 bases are TGTGCCAGCAGCCCCAGCGGGGGGCCACTCGAGCAGTACTTC.

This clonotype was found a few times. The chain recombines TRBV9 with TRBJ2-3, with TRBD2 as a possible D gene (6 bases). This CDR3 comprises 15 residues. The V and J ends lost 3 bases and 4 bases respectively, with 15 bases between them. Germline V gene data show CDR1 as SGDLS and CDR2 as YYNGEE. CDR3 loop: CASSANDGEADTQYF. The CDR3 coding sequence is TGTGCCAGCAGCGCCAACGACGGGGAGGCAGATACGCAGTATTTT.

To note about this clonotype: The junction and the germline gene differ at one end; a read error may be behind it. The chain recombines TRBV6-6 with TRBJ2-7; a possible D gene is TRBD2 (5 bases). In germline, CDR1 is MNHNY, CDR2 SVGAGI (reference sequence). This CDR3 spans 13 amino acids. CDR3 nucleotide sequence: TGTGCCAGCGGTTACCGGGGCTCCTACGAGCAGTACTTC. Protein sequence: CASGYRGSYEQYF.

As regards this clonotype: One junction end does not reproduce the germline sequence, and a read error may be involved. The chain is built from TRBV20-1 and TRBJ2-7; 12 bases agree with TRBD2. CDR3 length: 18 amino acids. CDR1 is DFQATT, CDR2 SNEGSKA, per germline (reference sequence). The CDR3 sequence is CCAVPPSGGALSSYEQYF. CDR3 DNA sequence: TGCTGTGCCGTCCCTCCTAGCGGGGGGGCCTTGAGCTCCTACGAGCAGTACTTC.